The entry below gives a single T cell receptor (beta chain) sequence along with its context. Produced via immunoSEQ multiplex PCR; TCRdb's table is partial and in-frame only. Among about 340,000 clones listed, more than 60% were seen once. The data belong to a study of shared clonotypes between healthy human individuals. Those who donated, Caucasian adults without exception, all lived in Nashville, Tennessee. Between the trimmed V and J ends, which lost 4 bases and 2 bases, there was a span of 10 bases. The germline gives CDR1 SGHDT, CDR2 YYEEEE. The CDR3 spans 13 residues. This TCR was recovered from a young man in good health. The sequenced sample was memory CD4+ T cells sorted from blood. The subset: CD45RA-negative fraction. The rearrangement uses TRBV5-6 and TRBJ2-7; D unclear. The CDR3 region has the DNA TGTGCCAGCAGCCTATCATCCGCCTACGAGCAGTACTTC. It yields the protein CASSLSSAYEQYF.